The present TCR beta chain was sequenced within a study of OX40 agonist ivuxolimab in advanced cancers. Study in general: Those treated in dose escalation had hepatocellular carcinoma, melanoma, renal cell cancer or head and neck cancer. Partial responses were observed in three patients, of whom one had hepatocellular carcinoma and two had cutaneous melanoma.

Study-wide results and limits: The expanded peripheral T cells' antigen specificity was not determined. CD4+ and CD8+ blood T cells expanded clonally by week 6 at 0.1 to 3.0 mg/kg.

Germline CDR1 MDHEN, CDR2 SYDVKM. This CDR3 spans 19 amino acids. V lost 2 bases and J lost 5; bases outside the gene matches: 13. Points on this clone: The antigen remains unidentified.

Clones were read by immunoSEQ multiplex PCR, and TCRdb kept only the in-frame ones, dropping some. Of roughly 60,000 clones listed, approximately 80% are singletons. The chain joins TRBV28 to TRBJ2-3; 13 bases match TRBD2. The origin of this receptor is an adult with an advanced solid tumor such as melanoma, head and neck, liver or kidney cancer. The material was CD4+ or CD8+ T cells sorted from blood, obtained in a trial of the OX40 agonist ivuxolimab. The CDR3 spells CASSLTSPGLAGEVDTQYF. DNA for the CDR3: TGTGCCAGCAGTTTAACGAGTCCTGGACTAGCGGGAGAGGTAGATACGCAGTATTTT.